This is a list of T cell receptor beta chains from one sample in a study of glioma-infiltrating T cells. TCRdb re-called the multiplex PCR reads through MiXCR, storing one row per CDR3 protein. The repertoire consists of about 410,000 distinct CDR3 sequences, with 41% occurring once and the leading ten covering about 12%. Sequencing input: glioma tissue, nonneoplastic brain tissue, or PBMCs (not recorded which). The source is a human donor with low-grade glioma or glioblastoma, undergoing nonglioma brain surgery, or in good health (not recorded which). The CDR3 runs from the conserved cysteine through the conserved F or W. A D gene is named only where the DNA matches it firmly. The size of a clone is reported for some rows only, either as once, few or many, or as a class for expanded clones.

-	TRBJ2-3	-	14	TRBV12-5	CASGLVDFTDTQYF	TGTGCTAGTGGTTTGGTGGACTTCACAGATACGCAGTATTTT
-	TRBJ1-1	few	15	TRBV7-2	CASSRRASTNTEAFF	TGTGCCAGCAGCCGGCGGGCCTCAACGAACACTGAAGCTTTCTTT
-	TRBJ2-3	-	15	TRBV28	CASSFLQGYKDTQYF	TGTGCCAGCAGTTTTTTACAGGGTTACAAAGATACGCAGTATTTT
-	TRBJ1-1	-	14	TRBV7-8	CASSLLDPNTEAFF	TGTGCCAGCAGCTTACTAGACCCGAACACTGAAGCTTTCTTT
TRBD2	TRBJ2-3	many	16	TRBV27	CASSPLAGDNTDTQYF	TGTGCCAGCAGTCCTCTAGCGGGAGACAACACAGATACGCAGTATTTT
-	TRBJ2-3	-	15	TRBV12-3/TRBV12-4	CATNRGGRGTDTQYF	TGTGCCACCAACCGAGGGGGGCGAGGAACAGATACGCAGTATTTT
-	TRBJ1-2	-	12	TRBV7-9	CASSFPGQGYTF	TGTGCCAGCAGCTTCCCGGGACAAGGCTACACCTTC
-	TRBJ1-5	-	12	TRBV10-3	CAISVGDQPQHF	TGTGCCATCAGTGTTGGGGATCAGCCCCAGCATTTT
-	TRBJ2-7	many	13	TRBV6-1	CASLKQGSYEQYF	TGTGCCAGCCTTAAACAGGGATCCTACGAGCAGTACTTC
TRBD2	TRBJ2-3	few	16	TRBV20-1	CSASPELAGAADTQYF	TGCAGTGCTAGCCCTGAACTAGCGGGAGCTGCAGATACGCAGTATTTT
-	TRBJ2-7	-	14	TRBV2	CASGSLLTEYEQYF	TGTGCCAGCGGATCGCTGCTTACCGAGTACGAGCAGTACTTC
-	TRBJ1-5	many	13	TRBV7-2	CASSPGRNQPQHF	TGTGCCAGCAGCCCTGGGCGGAATCAGCCCCAGCATTTT
-	TRBJ1-6	many	15	TRBV15	CATSRDFQGHSPLHF	TGTGCCACCAGCAGAGATTTCCAGGGTCACTCACCCCTCCACTTT
-	TRBJ2-2	many	15	TRBV6-2/TRBV6-3	CASSNGLSNTGELFF	TGTGCCAGCAGCAATGGACTCTCGAACACCGGGGAGCTGTTTTTT
TRBD1	TRBJ2-1	many	15	TRBV7-9	CASSTNRGFYNEQFF	TGTGCCAGCAGCACGAACAGGGGTTTTTACAATGAGCAGTTCTTC
-	TRBJ1-1	few	13	TRBV28	CASSSHPTAEAFF	TGTGCCAGCAGTTCCCATCCTACAGCTGAAGCTTTCTTT
-	TRBJ1-1	many	15	TRBV3-1	CASSQEGGKDTEAFF	TGTGCCAGCAGCCAAGAGGGGGGGAAGGACACTGAAGCTTTCTTT
TRBD1	TRBJ1-2	many	18	TRBV27	CASSFHGPGTGGRIGYTF	TGTGCCAGCAGTTTTCACGGTCCCGGGACAGGGGGGCGAATCGGCTACACCTTC
TRBD1	TRBJ1-2	few	18	TRBV15	CATSKPGTGSPSNYGYTF	TGTGCCACCAGTAAACCTGGGACAGGGTCACCCTCTAACTATGGCTACACCTTC
TRBD1	TRBJ1-1	many	14	TRBV27	CATKTTGGGTEAFF	TGTGCCACCAAAACGACAGGGGGCGGAACTGAAGCTTTCTTT
-	TRBJ1-2	-	16	TRBV6-2/TRBV6-3	CASSPSKAESRYGYTF	TGTGCCAGCAGTCCGAGTAAAGCCGAAAGCCGATATGGCTACACCTTC
TRBD1	TRBJ2-5	-	15	TRBV4-3	CASSLRDRGQETQYF	TGCGCCAGCAGCCTTCGGGACAGGGGACAAGAGACCCAGTACTTC
TRBD1	TRBJ1-5	-	14	TRBV12-3/TRBV12-4	CASTPQGGGQPQHF	TGTGCCAGCACACCTCAGGGGGGAGGTCAGCCCCAGCATTTT
-	TRBJ1-5	-	15	TRBV20-1	CSAPLRTASNQPQHF	TGCAGTGCTCCCTTACGGACAGCTAGCAATCAGCCCCAGCATTTT
-	TRBJ1-1	many	13	TRBV6-2/TRBV6-3	CASSFTGGTEAFF	TGTGCCAGCAGCTTTACAGGAGGGACTGAAGCTTTCTTT
TRBD2	TRBJ2-3	-	13	TRBV4-3	CASTAGGTDTQYF	TGCGCCTCCACAGCGGGAGGTACAGATACGCAGTATTTT
-	TRBJ1-3	once	16	TRBV11-2	CASSSLLTGRGNTIYF	TGTGCCAGCAGTTCTCTATTGACCGGAAGGGGAAACACCATATATTTT
-	TRBJ1-5	-	16	TRBV6-1	CASTLGQRDGNQPQHF	TGTGCCAGCACCCTGGGGCAGAGGGACGGCAATCAGCCCCAGCATTTT
TRBD2	TRBJ2-1	few	16	TRBV27	CASSYDWGGSYNEQFF	TGTGCCAGCAGTTACGACTGGGGGGGCTCCTACAATGAGCAGTTCTTC
-	TRBJ1-1	few	13	TRBV29-1	CSGRGRGNTEAFF	TGCAGCGGCAGGGGACGGGGGAACACTGAAGCTTTCTTT
TRBD1	TRBJ1-3	few	15	TRBV7-2	CASSSDRGSGNTIYF	TGTGCCAGCAGTTCGGACAGGGGGTCTGGAAACACCATATATTTT
-	TRBJ2-1	few	14	TRBV6-2/TRBV6-3	CASSLRLGYNEQFF	TGTGCCAGCAGCCTTCGACTGGGGTACAATGAGCAGTTCTTC
-	TRBJ1-1	few	13	TRBV11-2	CASSSHQNTEAFF	TGTGCCAGCAGCTCTCACCAGAACACTGAAGCTTTCTTT
TRBD1	TRBJ2-6	few	15	TRBV20-1	CSARDSSSGANVLTF	TGCAGTGCCAGGGACAGTTCCTCTGGGGCCAACGTCCTGACTTTC
-	TRBJ1-6	few	18	TRBV27	CASSLSAGPSSYNSPLHF	TGTGCCAGCAGTTTATCGGCAGGGCCGAGCTCCTATAATTCACCCCTCCACTTT
-	TRBJ1-3	few	15	TRBV27	CASSLQPGPENTIYF	TGTGCCAGCAGTTTACAACCGGGACCAGAAAACACCATATATTTT
-	TRBJ2-2	-	18	TRBV25-1	CASSENMGTIPRPGELFF	TGTGCCAGCAGTGAAAATATGGGGACCATCCCTCGACCCGGGGAGCTGTTTTTT
-	TRBJ1-2	-	13	TRBV5-1	CASRRVEEGGYTF	TGCGCCAGCAGGCGCGTGGAGGAAGGGGGCTACACCTTC
TRBD2	TRBJ2-1	-	15	TRBV6-2/TRBV6-3	CAISGRENYYNEQFF	TGTGCCATCAGTGGGCGGGAGAACTATTACAATGAGCAGTTCTTC
TRBD1	TRBJ1-5	-	15	TRBV19	CASSRNRGLGQPQHF	TGTGCCAGTAGTCGGAACAGGGGTCTGGGTCAGCCCCAGCATTTT
-	TRBJ2-1	-	15	TRBV11-2	CASSLAWRGRNEQFF	TGTGCCAGCAGCTTAGCTTGGCGGGGGCGCAATGAGCAGTTCTTC
-	TRBJ2-2	few	14	TRBV7-9	CASTQFGNTGELFF	TGTGCCAGCACCCAATTCGGCAACACCGGGGAGCTGTTTTTT
TRBD2	TRBJ2-1	many	14	TRBV6-6	CASSYDAGAIEQFF	TGTGCCAGCAGTTACGACGCGGGAGCAATTGAGCAGTTCTTC
-	TRBJ1-4	-	16	TRBV11-2	CASSPLSTALNEKLFF	TGTGCCAGCAGCCCTCTTAGCACAGCTCTGAATGAAAAACTGTTTTTT